The 31 T cell receptor beta chains reported below all come from one sample, sequenced in a study of shared clonotypes between healthy human individuals. The method was immunoSEQ multiplex PCR; TCRdb's version includes in-frame clones alone and lacks a portion of them. In the table there are 550,000 to 650,000 clones, roughly 96% of which are singletons. Naive CD8 cells lacked CD45RO and underwent positive selection for CCR7, leaving out terminally differentiated effector memory CD45RA+ cells. Sequencing was carried out using naive CD8+ T cells sorted from blood. These receptors were collected from a woman aged 30 to 39 in good health.

The chain recombines TRBV7-2 with TRBJ2-3; D uncertain. Trimming stripped 1 base from V and 0 bases from J, with 14 bases between. Germline CDR1 and CDR2: SGHTA and FQGNSA. The CDR3 covers 17 residues. The chain's CDR3 is CASSLVRVVYSTDTQYF. CDR3 coding DNA: TGTGCCAGCAGCTTAGTGCGAGTCGTTTATAGCACAGATACGCAGTATTTT.

V and J are TRBV29-1 and TRBJ2-1; 8 nucleotides match TRBD2. The CDR3 has 12 residues. Germline V lookup: CDR1 SQVTM, CDR2 ANQGSEA. Germline trimming cut 7 bases from V and 9 bases from J; bases unmatched to any gene: 8. CDR3 in DNA: TGCAGCGCCCCGGGACTAGTCGGTGAGCAGTTCTTC. Protein: CSAPGLVGEQFF.

This clone was recorded only once. This chain uses TRBV2 with TRBJ2-1; 7 positions match TRBD2. CDR3 length equals 13 residues. Germline V CDR1 and CDR2: SNHLY, FYNNEI. J lost 4 bases, V lost 6 bases, and 3 bases had no gene match. This CDR3 reads CASSLAEYNEQFF. CDR3 bases: TGTGCCAGCAGCCTAGCGGAGTACAATGAGCAGTTCTTC.

The chain uses TRBV2 and TRBJ2-2; the match to TRBD2 covers 12 bases. The length of the CDR3 is 18 residues. The V and J ends lost 3 bases and 5 bases, in that order; junction bases with no gene match: 10. Germline lookup yields CDR1 SNHLY and CDR2 FYNNEI. CDR3 nucleotide sequence: TGTGCCAGCAGTGACTCTAGCGGGAGGGGGAAAGTTACCGGGGAGCTGTTTTTT. As protein: CASSDSSGRGKVTGELFF.

The rearrangement links TRBV4-1 to TRBJ2-3; TRBD2 agrees at 9 bases. With 2 bases clipped from V and 3 bases from J, the junction kept 9 bases outside the gene matches. Germline CDR1 MGHRA, CDR2 YSYEKL. The CDR3 covers 17 residues. The CDR3 coding sequence is TGCGCCAGCAGCCAAAGCCTAGCGGGACTTATGACAGATACGCAGTATTTT. It encodes CASSQSLAGLMTDTQYF.

The chain uses TRBV11-2 and TRBJ2-5, with D possibly TRBD2 on 5 matching bases. The CDR3 covers 13 residues. Germline loops: CDR1 SGHAT, CDR2 FQNNGV. V was clipped by 3 bases and J by 4 bases, with 9 bases between them. The CDR3 loop reads CASSFKRAETQYF. The CDR3 nucleotides are TGTGCCAGCAGCTTTAAGAGGGCAGAGACCCAGTACTTC.

A word on this clone: Different DNA sequences within this sample yield the same CDR3. The chain has TRBV7-9 and TRBJ2-3; D uncertain. Trimming pared 2 bases from V and 6 bases from J, leaving 3 bases between. Per germline, CDR1 SEHNR and CDR2 FQNEAQ (reference sequence). The CDR3 contains 11 residues. The CDR3 reads CASSLPDTQYF. CDR3 coding DNA: TGTGCCAGCAGCTTACCCGATACGCAGTATTTT.

The chain combines TRBV5-4 with TRBJ2-7, with 9 bases that match TRBD2. This CDR3 is built from 13 residues. V lost 9 bases, J lost 4 bases, and 8 bases stayed unmatched. The germline V gene encodes CDR1 SGHNT and CDR2 YYREEE (reference sequence). CDR3 sequence: CATQGSGSYEQYF. Written as DNA, the CDR3 is TGTGCCACCCAGGGTAGCGGGAGTTACGAGCAGTACTTC.

V and J are TRBV27 and TRBJ1-5; 8 positions match TRBD1. Trimming cost V 3 bases and J 8 bases; bases outside gene matches: 9. The CDR3 contains 15 residues. Germline loops: CDR1 MNHEY, CDR2 SMNVEV (reference sequence). The CDR3 is CASSLSGGWREPQHF. The CDR3 DNA reads TGTGCCAGCAGTTTGTCAGGGGGCTGGAGGGAGCCCCAGCATTTT.

The V and J genes are TRBV28 and TRBJ1-1; D ambiguous. This CDR3 comprises 13 residues. V was shortened by 3 bases and J by 11 bases, with 16 bases between the two germline ends. Germline-derived CDR1 and CDR2 are MDHEN and SYDVKM. The CDR3 DNA reads as TGTGCCAGCAGTTTCGGAGACGACATTAAGGCTTTCTTT. Translated: CASSFGDDIKAFF.

The rearrangement uses TRBV27 and TRBJ2-7; D gene ambiguous. The germline gives CDR1 MNHEY, CDR2 SMNVEV (reference sequence). The V gene lost 7 bases and the J gene lost 9 bases, with 7 bases spanning the gap. CDR3 length: 9 amino acids. The CDR3: CASNFWQYF. The CDR3 region has the DNA TGTGCCAGCAATTTTTGGCAGTACTTC.

V usage is TRBV7-2 and J usage is TRBJ2-3; possible D gene TRBD2, 5 bases. The CDR3 contains 16 residues. Germline V gene data show CDR1 as SGHTA and CDR2 as FQGNSA. V was cut by 0 bases and J by 3 bases, with 13 bases left in between. CDR3 nucleotides: TGTGCCAGCAGCTTAGCGGGAGTAGGGTTAACAGATACGCAGTATTTT. Translated: CASSLAGVGLTDTQYF.

This sequence joins TRBV7-2 and TRBJ2-5; no reliable D call. Trimming left V 1 base short and J 3 bases short, with 6 bases between. This CDR3 is 13 amino acids long. Germline V CDR1 and CDR2: SGHTA, FQGNSA. The CDR3 spells CASSLDQEETQYF. As DNA, the CDR3 is TGTGCCAGCAGCTTAGACCAGGAAGAGACCCAGTACTTC.

This chain uses TRBV27 with TRBJ2-1; a possible D gene is TRBD1 (5 bases). The germline CDR1 and CDR2 sequences are MNHEY and SMNVEV (reference sequence). CDR3 length: 14 residues. The V end was cut by 6 bases, the J end by 8 bases, with 17 bases between. In DNA form, the CDR3 reads TGTGCCAGCAGCCGTTCTTTTGGGGCACATGAGCAGTTCTTC. It yields the protein CASSRSFGAHEQFF.

This chain joins TRBV2 and TRBJ2-1; D unclear. The CDR3 sequence is 14 residues long. The V end lost 11 bases, the J end lost 2 bases, and 16 bases lay between the germline ends. The V gene's germline CDR1 is SNHLY and CDR2 FYNNEI. CDR3 loop: CAAYTDPPYNEQFF. CDR3 bases: TGTGCCGCCTATACGGACCCCCCCTACAATGAGCAGTTCTTC.

The CDR3 loop is CASSLIGGDEQYF. CDR3 sequence (DNA): TGTGCCAGCAGTTTAATAGGGGGGGACGAGCAGTACTTC. The chain recombines TRBV27 with TRBJ2-7; D might be TRBD2 (7 bases). The CDR3 has 13 amino acids. Looked up from germline, CDR1 is MNHEY and CDR2 is SMNVEV (reference sequence). Trimming left V 2 bases short and J 5 bases short, with 10 bases between.

The chain couples TRBV28 to TRBJ2-2; TRBD1 is a possible D gene (6 bases). V shed 4 bases and J shed 2 bases, with 17 bases lying between them. This CDR3 is built from 17 residues. Per the germline V gene, CDR1 is MDHEN and CDR2 is SYDVKM. CDR3 sequence reads: CASSYHILGQNTGELFF. The CDR3 DNA reads as TGTGCCAGCAGTTATCACATCCTGGGACAAAACACCGGGGAGCTGTTTTTT. Full variable domain (outside the CDR3, taken from reference TRBV28 and TRBJ2-2): DVKVTQSSRYLVKRTGEKVFLECVQDMDHENMFWYRQDPGLGLRLIYFSYDVKMKEKGDIPEGYSVSREKKERFSLILESASTNQTSMYLCASSYHILGQNTGELFFGEGSRLTVL.

The rearrangement joins TRBV28 to TRBJ2-5; 13 bases match TRBD2. V was clipped by 2 bases and J by 0 bases; unmatched bases: 21. Germline CDR1 is MDHEN and CDR2 is SYDVKM. The CDR3 runs to 23 residues. CDR3 loop: CASSLPGLAGDRIAKMYQETQYF. The CDR3 DNA sequence: TGTGCCAGCAGTTTACCCGGACTAGCGGGAGACCGAATCGCGAAAATGTACCAAGAGACCCAGTACTTC.

The rearrangement links TRBV5-1 to TRBJ2-7; 9 nucleotides agree with TRBD1. The CDR3 loop spans 15 amino acids. The trim removed 1 base at V and 6 bases at J, leaving 8 bases unmatched. The germline gives CDR1 SGHRS, CDR2 YFSETQ. CDR3 coding DNA: TGCGCCAGCAGCTTGCGAGGGACAGGGCCACTCGAGCAGTACTTC. Translation gives CASSLRGTGPLEQYF.

This chain links TRBV4-1 with TRBJ1-5; D is ambiguous. V lost 4 bases and J lost 0, with 7 bases in between. CDR1 and CDR2 (germline): MGHRA, YSYEKL. The CDR3 consists of 14 residues. The CDR3 sequence: CASSPRNSNQPQHF. The CDR3 region has the DNA TGCGCCAGCAGCCCACGGAATAGCAATCAGCCCCAGCATTTT.

The chain links TRBV11-3 to TRBJ2-7; D assignment may be TRBD1 or TRBD2 (5 bases each). Germline CDR1 reads SGHNT; CDR2 reads YENEEA. CDR3 size: 14 residues. V lost 1 base and J 2 bases, leaving 9 bases between the germline ends. The DNA of the CDR3 is TGTGCCAGCAGCTTAGCGGGGCCTACCTACGAGCAGTACTTC. The encoded protein is CASSLAGPTYEQYF.

The J gene is TRBJ1-5, the V gene TRBV10-3, with TRBD1 identical over 7 bases. The germline V gene has CDR1 ENHRY and CDR2 SYGVKD. This CDR3 has 15 residues. V shed 11 bases, J shed 0 bases, and the junction held 10 bases outside the gene matches. CDR3 region: CAVPQTGNSNQPQHF. The CDR3, as DNA: TGTGCCGTCCCGCAGACAGGGAATAGCAATCAGCCCCAGCATTTT.

The chain combines TRBV11-2 with TRBJ2-1, with TRBD2 matching 10 bases. The junction had 8 bases not matched to a gene; V was cut back by 0 bases and J by 6 bases. The CDR3 consists of 17 residues. CDR1 is SGHAT and CDR2 is FQNNGV in the germline V gene. In nucleotides, the CDR3 is TGTGCCAGCAGCTTAGATCGTCTAGCGGGAGTGGGCAATGAGCAGTTCTTC. Amino acids: CASSLDRLAGVGNEQFF.

About this clone itself: Distinct nucleotide sequences in the sample also encode this CDR3. The J gene is TRBJ1-2, the V gene TRBV6-5; no clear D gene. The CDR3 runs 13 residues. V lost 0 bases, J lost 6 bases, and 8 bases lay in between. CDR1 is MNHEY, CDR2 SVGAGI, per germline. The CDR3 is CASSYSIGDGYTF. CDR3 in DNA: TGTGCCAGCAGTTACTCGATCGGCGATGGCTACACCTTC.

The chain employs TRBV19 and TRBJ1-1; a weak D match, TRBD1 (6 bases). CDR3 length: 15 residues. The germline gives CDR1 LNHDA, CDR2 SQIVND (reference sequence). The V gene lost 3 bases and the J gene lost 3 bases, with 14 bases spanning the gap. The CDR3 sequence: CASSIGRGGYTEAFF. The DNA of the CDR3 is TGTGCCAGTAGTATTGGTAGGGGGGGGTACACTGAAGCTTTCTTT. The variable domain in full, completed from reference TRBV19 and TRBJ1-1, reads DGGITQSPKYLFRKEGQNVTLSCEQNLNHDAMYWYRQDPGQGLRLIYYSQIVNDFQKGDIAEGYSVSREKKESFPLTVTSAQKNPTAFYLCASSIGRGGYTEAFFGQGTRLTVV.

The chain recombines TRBV27 with TRBJ2-7; 11 nucleotides line up with TRBD2. This CDR3 is 15 amino acids long. The germline V gene encodes CDR1 MNHEY and CDR2 SMNVEV (reference sequence). Trimming at V came to 2 bases and at J to 5 bases, leaving 5 bases not matched to a gene. In nucleotides, the CDR3 is TGTGCCAGCAGTTTACTAGCGGGAGGTATCAACGAGCAGTACTTC. As protein: CASSLLAGGINEQYF.

V is TRBV28 and J is TRBJ1-3, with a weak D call TRBD1 (5 bases). The germline V and J ends were trimmed by 5 bases and 10 bases, with 21 bases remaining between them. There are 15 residues in the CDR3. Germline CDR1 MDHEN, CDR2 SYDVKM. The CDR3 DNA sequence: TGTGCCAGCAGTAAACGGGACCGAGCCGGCGAAACCATATATTTT. This encodes CASSKRDRAGETIYF.

This clone has a single count. J is TRBJ1-2 and V is TRBV7-9; 8 positions match TRBD1. Germline V gene lookup returns CDR1 SEHNR and CDR2 FQNEAQ (reference sequence). The CDR3 sequence is 15 residues long. The V and J ends lost 7 bases and 2 bases, in that order; junction bases with no gene match: 9. The CDR3, as DNA: TGTGCCAGCACCCTCATAGCAGGGGGCAACTATGGCTACACCTTC. It specifies CASTLIAGGNYGYTF.

As for this clone: Other DNA sequences in the same sample also yield this CDR3. The CDR3 reads CASSIDLGETQYF. The CDR3 DNA is TGTGCCAGTAGTATAGATTTAGGAGAGACCCAGTACTTC. The chain couples TRBV19 to TRBJ2-5, with unresolved D. The CDR3 spans 13 residues. The germline CDR1 and CDR2 sequences are LNHDA and SQIVND (reference sequence). V lost 0 bases and J lost 4, with 6 bases in between.

V usage is TRBV9 and J usage is TRBJ1-2, with D tentatively TRBD1 (6 bases). The CDR3 is 16 residues long. The germline CDR1 and CDR2 sequences are SGDLS and YYNGEE. V was trimmed by 3 bases and J by 6 bases, leaving 21 bases between them. The CDR3 DNA sequence: TGTGCCAGCAGCGCGACACTGGGACACTTCGACCATGGCTACACCTTC. It is translated as CASSATLGHFDHGYTF.

The chain has TRBV28 and TRBJ1-2; the match to TRBD1 covers 9 bases. There are 14 residues in the CDR3. From germline, CDR1 is MDHEN and CDR2 SYDVKM. The trim removed 6 bases at V and 3 bases at J, leaving 5 bases unmatched. CDR3 nucleotide sequence: TGTGCCAGCAGCACAGGGGGCGGCTACTATGGCTACACCTTC. This sequence encodes CASSTGGGYYGYTF.